This T cell receptor (beta chain) was recorded in a study of T cells in Graves' hyperthyroidism and ophthalmopathy. RNA transcripts were the template for amplifying TCR beta CDR3 regions. The TCR CDR3 was amplified in a first-round RT-PCR using the HTBI primer set. In TCRdb, the multiplex PCR reads were re-called with MiXCR into one record per CDR3 protein. The sample includes fewer than 700,000 distinct CDR3 sequences, 16% of them seen just once. The CDR3 spans 14 residues. Germline V gives CDR1 MNHNS, CDR2 SASEGT. The trim removed 10 bases at V and 5 bases at J, leaving 13 bases unmatched. A word on this clonotype: A much larger clone sits a single nucleotide away, making a read error possible.

Graves' hyperthyroidism was deemed stable given no ophthalmopathy progression within 18 months. Each patient was aged 18 to 65 and had newly diagnosed hyperthyroidism of under 2 months' duration. PBMCs came from less than 11 ml fresh peripheral blood. This sequence was found in a woman between 25 and 40 years old with Graves' hyperthyroidism. V and J are TRBV6-1 and TRBJ1-1, with 7 bases lining up with TRBD1. Material for sequencing was blood. CDR3 coding DNA: TGTGCCAACCAAGGCCAAGGGGGCTTTACTGAAGCTTTCTTT. Translating it yields CANQGQGGFTEAFF.